This note documents a single TCR beta chain sequence. The data were obtained in a study of cytomegalovirus exposure and HLA in healthy donors. V was trimmed by 7 bases and J by 0 bases, leaving 10 bases between them. The CDR3 length is 12 residues. The germline V gene encodes CDR1 SQVTM and CDR2 ANQGSEA. Generated by immunoSEQ multiplex PCR, the TCRdb table keeps only in-frame clones and is missing some. The top ten hold 1.5% to 2% of the sample, which has some 120,000 clones, approximately 95% seen once. V is TRBV29-1 and J is TRBJ2-7; D not resolved. The receptor was isolated from a man between 18 and 29 years old in good health and CMV-seronegative. The sample comprised PBMCs. In DNA, the CDR3 is TGCAGCGCCCGAGCGAGCTCCTACGAGCAGTACTTC. It is translated as CSARASSYEQYF.